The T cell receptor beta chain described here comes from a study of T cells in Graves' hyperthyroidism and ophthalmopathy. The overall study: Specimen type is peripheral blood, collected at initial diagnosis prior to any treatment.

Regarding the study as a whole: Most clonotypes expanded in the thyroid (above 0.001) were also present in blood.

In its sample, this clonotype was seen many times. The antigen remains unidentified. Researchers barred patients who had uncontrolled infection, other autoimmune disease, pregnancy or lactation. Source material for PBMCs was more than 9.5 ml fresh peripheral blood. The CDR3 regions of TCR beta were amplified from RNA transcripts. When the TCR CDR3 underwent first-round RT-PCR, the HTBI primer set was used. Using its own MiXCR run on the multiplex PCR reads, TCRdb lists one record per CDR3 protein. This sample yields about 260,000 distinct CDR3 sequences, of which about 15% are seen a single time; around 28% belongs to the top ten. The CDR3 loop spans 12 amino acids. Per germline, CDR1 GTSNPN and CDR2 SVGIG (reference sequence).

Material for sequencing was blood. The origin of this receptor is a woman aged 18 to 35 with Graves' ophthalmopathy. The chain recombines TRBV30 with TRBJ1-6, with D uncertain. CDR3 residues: CPPGLRNSPLHF. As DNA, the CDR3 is TGTCCTCCCGGGCTAAGGAATTCACCCCTCCACTTT. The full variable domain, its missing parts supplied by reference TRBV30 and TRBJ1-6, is SQTIHQWPATLVQPVGSPLSLECTVEGTSNPNLYWYRQAAGRGLQLLFYSVGIGQISSEVPQNLSASRPQDRQFILSSKKLLLSDSGFYLCPPGLRNSPLHFGNGTRLTVT.